A selection of T cell receptor delta chains follows, all from one sample in a study of gammadelta T cells in human blood. TCRdb re-called the RT-PCR reads using CATT. The table lists about 1,100 delta-chain clones, under 6.5% of them singletons. Sequenced material: non-Vgamma9Vdelta2 gamma-delta T cells from infant blood. The receptors derive from a human donor. CDR3s include the opening cysteine and the closing phenylalanine or tryptophan. Each record gives: J gene, clone size, V gene, CDR3 length, CDR3 protein. Size tells how often a clone was seen (once, few, many) or the class of an expanded clone, and some rows leave it out.

TRDJ1 | medium-sized | TRDV1 | 23 | CALGELAPSYPYWGVSYTDKLIF
TRDJ1 | few | TRDV1 | 16 | CALGHGGVGDTVKLIF
TRDJ1 | - | TRDV1 | 12 | CALGVDGEKLIF
TRDJ1 | large | TRDV3 | 19 | CALTRRAYYWGIDTDKLIF
TRDJ1 | medium-sized | TRDV1 | 16 | CALGGHKYVGDKRLIF
TRDJ1 | large | TRDV1 | 19 | CALGELTRRTGGEFDKLIF
TRDJ1 | large | TRDV1 | 19 | CALGERDFSYVGIHDKLIF
TRDJ1 | - | TRDV2 | 19 | CACVRSGGKSGGSSTKLIF
TRDJ1 | large | TRDV1 | 16 | CALGGSSELPPGELIF
TRDJ1 | few | TRDV1 | 18 | CALGESPPGGYDTDKLIF
TRDJ1 | large | TRDV1 | 25 | CALGELVALRANWGYVTFDRNKLIF
TRDJ1 | large | TRDV1 | 23 | CALGEPPHFLRGGYATYTDKLIF
TRDJ3 | large | TRDV1 | 20 | CALGELRWPPSSWDTRQMFF
TRDJ1 | medium-sized | TRAV14/DV4 | 22 | CAMRERAFLRSGGSEYTDKLIF
TRDJ1 | large | TRDV2 | 17 | CACAAVLGDHGIHKLIF
TRDJ1 | - | TRDV2 | 16 | CACETTGGFQTDKLIF
TRDJ1 | - | TRDV1 | 15 | CALGATGGYRDKLIF
TRDJ1 | large | TRDV1 | 23 | CALGEWRASPWGQNHPNTDKLIF
TRDJ1 | large | TRDV1 | 20 | CALGDARTGGYARGIDKLIF
TRDJ1 | medium-sized | TRDV1 | 18 | CALGELPSGDPYTDKLIF
TRDJ1 | medium-sized | TRAV29/DV5 | 18 | CAASGVHPTLGDTDKLIF
TRDJ2 | large | TRDV1 | 23 | CALGEAGLRGTVSYFSLTAQLFF
TRDJ1 | medium-sized | TRDV3 | 22 | CAFCYTGGYEGLRRPYTDKLIF
TRDJ1 | medium-sized | TRDV1 | 20 | CALGDTRDGDIRQSLGKLIF
TRDJ1 | medium-sized | TRDV1 | 15 | CALGEGPHTQGKLIF
TRDJ1 | large | TRDV3 | 19 | CAFNIKSTFAGGYTDKLIF
TRDJ1 | few | TRDV1 | 26 | CALGELVCIFPNRIWRARQYTDKLIF
TRDJ1 | - | TRDV1 | 21 | CALGEISYVVWGIRDTDKLIF
TRDJ1 | few | TRDV1 | 16 | CALGEPSFPRTDKLIF
TRDJ1 | large | TRDV1 | 21 | CALGLLKRRGTGGWHTDKLIF
TRDJ1 | medium-sized | TRDV1 | 15 | CALGEPPWGIPKLIF
TRDJ1 | large | TRDV1 | 20 | CALGDLPTTPFTGAPTGLIF
TRDJ1 | large | TRDV1 | 19 | CALGEHYQRWGDYTDKLIF
TRDJ2 | large | TRDV1 | 23 | CALGEFFLRGGNGWGPITAQLFF
TRDJ1 | large | TRAV29/DV5 | 22 | CAASARLLGGDTRIVAADKLIF
TRDJ3 | - | TRDV1 | 18 | CALGARPGPSPALRQMFF